These 11 T cell receptor beta chains were all obtained from the same sample, sequenced in a study of human T cells and chemical hapten exposure. MiXCR, run by TCRdb on the RACE reads, gives a single entry per CDR3 protein. Among under 85,000 distinct CDR3 sequences, 10% were seen once, and the ten largest hold roughly 6.8%. Noted time point: patch test 2, 6 weeks after DPC sensitization. Treatment described: therapeutic diphenylcyclopropenone sensitization with weekly scalp DPC. Sequenced here: whole blood, sampled in connection with sensitization to the hapten diphenylcyclopropenone (DPC). All receptors come from a woman aged 45-65 years with alopecia areata. Some clones in this sample may be carry-over from other donors' samples.

The chain couples TRBV11-2 to TRBJ2-2; TRBD2 aligns across 13 bases. After removal of 2 bases from V and 2 bases from J, the junction contained 5 bases not matched to a gene. Germline V CDR1 and CDR2: SGHAT, FQNNGV. CDR3 length equals 18 residues. The CDR3 is CASSLSSGLAGNTGELFF. The CDR3 nucleotides are TGTGCCAGCAGCTTATCATCGGGACTAGCGGGAAACACCGGGGAGCTGTTTTTT.

The table lists this clonotype with many counts. J is TRBJ2-5 and V is TRBV7-6; TRBD2 might be the D (6 bases). The CDR3 extends over 14 amino acids. V was shortened by 5 bases and J by 4 bases, with 14 bases between the two germline ends. Germline CDR1 SGHVS, CDR2 FNYEAQ. The chain's CDR3 is CASSLSGRVETQYF. CDR3 DNA: TGTGCCAGCAGCCTAAGCGGGCGGGTAGAGACCCAGTACTTC. The entire variable domain, with the rest obtained from reference TRBV7-6 and TRBJ2-5, is as follows: GAGVSQSPRYKVTKRGQDVALRCDPISGHVSLYWYRQALGQGPEFLTYFNYEAQQDKSGLPNDRFSAERPEGSISTLTIQRTEQRDSAMYRCASSLSGRVETQYFGPGTRLLVL.

The J gene is TRBJ2-7, the V gene TRBV30; D may match TRBD1 or TRBD2 (5 bases each). Between the trimmed V and J ends, which lost 2 bases and 3 bases, there was a span of 11 bases. This CDR3 spans 13 amino acids. Germline CDR1 GTSNPN, CDR2 SVGIG (reference sequence). The CDR3, as DNA: TGTGCCTGGAGTACCGGGGCAGGCTACGAGCAGTACTTC. Protein product: CAWSTGAGYEQYF.

This clonotype was counted at least ten times. The gene calls are TRBV28 and TRBJ2-2; unclear D gene. The V end was cut by 5 bases, the J end by 5 bases, with 18 bases between. Germline V lookup: CDR1 MDHEN, CDR2 SYDVKM. The CDR3 spans 16 residues. CDR3 coding DNA: TGTGCCAGCAGTCCCCTAGGCAGACAAAGGACCGGGGAGCTGTTTTTT. Translating gives CASSPLGRQRTGELFF. Full variable domain (remainder filled in from reference TRBV28 and TRBJ2-2): DVKVTQSSRYLVKRTGEKVFLECVQDMDHENMFWYRQDPGLGLRLIYFSYDVKMKEKGDIPEGYSVSREKKERFSLILESASTNQTSMYLCASSPLGRQRTGELFFGEGSRLTVL.

Within the sample, this clonotype is large (0.1 to 1%). The J gene is TRBJ1-1, the V gene TRBV5-8; tentative D call: TRBD1 (6 bases). Germline-derived CDR1 and CDR2 are SGHTS and YDEGEE. Trimming left V 4 bases short and J 2 bases short, with 12 bases between. CDR3 length: 14 amino acids. The CDR3 region has the DNA TGTGCCAGCAGCACGGGACACCCAAACACTGAAGCTTTCTTT. Its protein is CASSTGHPNTEAFF.

This rearrangement joins TRBV4-1 to TRBJ2-3; TRBD2 matches 8 bases. V lost 4 bases, J lost 5 bases, and 26 bases stayed unmatched. This CDR3 has 21 amino acids. CDR1 is MGHRA, CDR2 YSYEKL, per germline. The CDR3 is CASSPHRLERESLKPLDTQYF. DNA of the CDR3: TGCGCCAGCAGCCCCCACCGTTTAGAGCGGGAGAGTCTCAAGCCACTAGATACGCAGTATTTT.

This clonotype has at least ten counts. The V gene is TRBV11-2, the J gene TRBJ2-1, with 8 bases aligning to TRBD1. V shed 5 bases, J shed 6 bases, and the junction held 6 bases outside the gene matches. The CDR3 sequence is 14 residues long. The germline V gene has CDR1 SGHAT and CDR2 FQNNGV. CDR3 bases: TGTGCCAGCAGCAGGGACAGGAGGGGCAATGAGCAGTTCTTC. Protein sequence: CASSRDRRGNEQFF.

At least ten counts were recorded for this clonotype. The J gene is TRBJ1-5, the V gene TRBV20-1; no reliable D call. V was trimmed by 3 bases and J by 1 base, leaving 7 bases between them. CDR3 length: 13 residues. CDR1 and CDR2 from the germline V gene are DFQATT and SNEGSKA (reference sequence). The DNA for the CDR3 is TGCAGTGCTAGGACCGGAAGCAATCAGCCCCAGCATTTT. The encoded protein is CSARTGSNQPQHF.

This clonotype turned up a few times. The J gene is TRBJ1-5, the V gene TRBV7-9; no definite D call. The V end was cut by 5 bases, the J end by 5 bases, with 7 bases between. The germline V gene encodes CDR1 SEHNR and CDR2 FQNEAQ (reference sequence). This CDR3 is 12 amino acids long. This CDR3 is CASSQADQPQHF. CDR3 in DNA: TGTGCCAGCAGCCAAGCTGATCAGCCCCAGCATTTT.

In its sample, this clonotype was seen many times. This rearrangement joins TRBV5-1 to TRBJ2-5, with D possibly matching TRBD2 (6 bases). The CDR3 has 13 residues. Looked up from germline, CDR1 is SGHRS and CDR2 is YFSETQ. The germline V and J ends were trimmed by 4 bases and 5 bases, with 12 bases remaining between them. CDR3 in amino acids: CASSQSGAETQYF. The CDR3 DNA reads as TGCGCCAGCAGCCAATCGGGAGCCGAGACCCAGTACTTC.

This clonotype occurred many times. The chain recombines TRBV28 with TRBJ1-1, with 8 bases aligning to TRBD1. V was pared by 3 bases and J by 6 bases, with 9 bases of the junction left unmatched. The CDR3 is made up of 15 amino acids. Per germline, CDR1 MDHEN and CDR2 SYDVKM. In DNA, the CDR3 is TGTGCCAGCAGTTTGGCTAGGACAGGGAGCCCTGAAGCTTTCTTT. It yields the protein CASSLARTGSPEAFF. Full variable domain (rest looked up from reference TRBV28 and TRBJ1-1): DVKVTQSSRYLVKRTGEKVFLECVQDMDHENMFWYRQDPGLGLRLIYFSYDVKMKEKGDIPEGYSVSREKKERFSLILESASTNQTSMYLCASSLARTGSPEAFFGQGTRLTVV.